A single sample is the source of the 20 T cell receptor beta chains below, sequenced in a study of siplizumab effects on memory and regulatory T cells. Sequenced by immunoSEQ multiplex PCR; TCRdb stores in-frame clones only, minus some. Of more than 85,000 clones in the sample, 80% to 95% were seen once. The material sequenced was CD4+ T cells sorted from blood. The receptors were sampled from a human donor in good health. Some clones in this sample may be carry-over from other donors' samples.

This clone was observed a single time. The V call is TRBV19, the J call TRBJ2-7; 11 bases match TRBD2. This CDR3 has 15 residues. CDR1 is LNHDA and CDR2 is SQIVND in the germline V gene (reference sequence). The ends lost 6 bases at V and 2 bases at J; junction bases unmatched: 6. The CDR3 DNA reads as TGTGCCAGTAGGCCAACTAGCGGGAGACCCTACGAGCAGTACTTC. This translates into CASRPTSGRPYEQYF.

For this clone: One end of the junction does not line up with germline, which may come from a read error. V usage is TRBV7-7 and J usage is TRBJ2-1; 8 bases are a match to TRBD2. CDR3 size: 14 residues. The germline gives CDR1 SSHAT, CDR2 FNYEAQ (reference sequence). The CDR3 sequence: CASSLAGPNNEQFF. CDR3 nucleotide sequence: TGTGCTAGCAGCTTAGCGGGACCCAACAATGAGCAGTTCTTC.

The chain recombines TRBV27 with TRBJ2-1, with 8 bases lining up with TRBD2. This CDR3 contains 15 residues. The ends lost 5 bases at V and 8 bases at J; junction bases unmatched: 11. Germline V lookup: CDR1 MNHEY, CDR2 SMNVEV (reference sequence). This CDR3 reads CASSLQWSGRDEQFF. As DNA, the CDR3 is TGTGCCAGCAGTCTCCAGTGGAGCGGGAGAGATGAGCAGTTCTTC.

This clone was recorded once. The chain has TRBV7-6 and TRBJ2-2; 7 bases align to TRBD2. Germline CDR1 and CDR2: SGHVS and FNYEAQ. The CDR3 covers 16 residues. V lost 1 base to trimming and J lost 3 bases; unmatched junction nucleotides: 5. The DNA for the CDR3 is TGTGCCAGCAGCTTAGTGAGCGGGGTAGACACCGGGGAGCTGTTTTTT. The encoded protein is CASSLVSGVDTGELFF.

This chain joins TRBV5-5 and TRBJ1-2; 7 bases are shared with TRBD1. Germline assignment: CDR1 SGHKS and CDR2 YYEKEE (reference sequence). This CDR3 comprises 15 residues. V lost 4 bases and J lost 1; bases outside the gene matches: 7. The CDR3 DNA reads TGTGCCAGCAGCCCCCGGACAGGCTTTAACTATGGCTACACCTTC. Amino acids: CASSPRTGFNYGYTF.

The chain employs TRBV12-5 and TRBJ1-1, with TRBD1 matching 7 bases. Per the germline V gene, CDR1 is LGHNT and CDR2 is FRNRAP. This CDR3 comprises 17 residues. The V segment lost 2 bases and the J segment 0 bases; nucleotides outside the gene matches: 9. CDR3 DNA sequence: TGTGCTAGTGGTTTGTCCTACCAGGGGGGGATGAACACTGAAGCTTTCTTT. This codes for CASGLSYQGGMNTEAFF.

The J gene is TRBJ2-5, the V gene TRBV6-1; D gene uncertain. Germline V gene data show CDR1 as MNHNS and CDR2 as SASEGT. V was pared by 7 bases and J by 4 bases, with 13 bases between. This CDR3 contains 13 residues. The CDR3 is CASIIPGRETQYF. The CDR3 coding sequence is TGTGCCAGCATCATACCGGGCCGAGAGACCCAGTACTTC.

The V gene is TRBV5-4, the J gene TRBJ1-3; weak D call: TRBD1 (5 bases). Trimming took off 4 bases at V and 2 bases at J, with 7 bases between the two ends. There are 13 residues in the CDR3. Germline CDR1 is SGHNT and CDR2 is YYREEE (reference sequence). The CDR3 loop reads CASSRGAGNTIYF. In nucleotides, the CDR3 is TGTGCCAGCAGCCGGGGCGCTGGAAACACCATATATTTT.

This clone was detected only once. The V and J genes are TRBV10-3 and TRBJ2-3, with D possibly being TRBD1 or TRBD2 (5 bases each). Trimming removed 8 bases at V and 5 bases at J, with 14 bases between. The V gene's germline CDR1 is ENHRY and CDR2 SYGVKD. There are 13 residues in the CDR3. CDR3 sequence: CAISWGTGDTQYF. In nucleotides, the CDR3 is TGTGCCATCTCATGGGGGACGGGAGATACGCAGTATTTT.

This clone was recorded only once. This chain uses TRBV10-3 with TRBJ1-2; D not resolved. CDR1 and CDR2 from the germline V gene are ENHRY and SYGVKD. The CDR3 has 15 residues. V lost 7 bases and J lost 5, with 20 bases in between. DNA of the CDR3: TGTGCCATCACCTCAGAAAGTGACACGGTTTATGGCTACACCTTC. Its protein is CAITSESDTVYGYTF.

The chain carries TRBV6-6 and TRBJ2-7; 9 bases are shared with TRBD1. Germline V gene lookup returns CDR1 MNHNY and CDR2 SVGAGI (reference sequence). The length of the CDR3 is 16 residues. V lost 2 bases and J lost 2; bases outside the gene matches: 7. The CDR3 coding sequence is TGTGCCAGCAGTTACCCGGGACAGGGCTTGACCTACGAGCAGTACTTC. Translation gives CASSYPGQGLTYEQYF.

The rearrangement joins TRBV5-6 to TRBJ1-6; D unclear. Trimming stripped 2 bases from V and 11 bases from J, with 8 bases between. This CDR3 comprises 12 residues. The germline gives CDR1 SGHDT, CDR2 YYEEEE. The DNA of the CDR3 is TGTGCCAGCAGCTTAAAGGTGGCACCCCTCCACTTT. It encodes CASSLKVAPLHF.

This chain uses TRBV27 with TRBJ2-1, with no clear D. V was shortened by 5 bases and J by 8 bases, with 28 bases between the two germline ends. This CDR3 has 18 residues. In germline, CDR1 is MNHEY, CDR2 SMNVEV (reference sequence). The CDR3: CASSLQQTTGRPWDEQFF. As DNA, the CDR3 is TGTGCCAGCAGTCTCCAACAGACCACCGGGCGGCCGTGGGATGAGCAGTTCTTC.

This CDR3 is CASSLWGQETQYF. CDR3 sequence (DNA): TGTGCCAGCAGTTTATGGGGCCAAGAGACCCAGTACTTC. The rearrangement uses TRBV27 and TRBJ2-5; D not certain. This CDR3 spans 13 amino acids. Trimming stripped 1 base from V and 1 base from J, with 4 bases between. The germline CDR1 and CDR2 sequences are MNHEY and SMNVEV (reference sequence).

This chain links TRBV25-1 with TRBJ2-3; the D gene could be TRBD1 or TRBD2 (6 bases each). The CDR3 sequence is 14 residues long. Germline assignment: CDR1 MGHDK and CDR2 SYGVNS. The ends were cut back, 3 bases at V and 4 bases at J, with 11 bases in the middle. For the CDR3, the DNA is TGTGCCAGCAGTGATCCCGGGGGCCCAGATACGCAGTATTTT. Its protein is CASSDPGGPDTQYF.

In its sample, this clone was seen once. The gene calls are TRBV19 and TRBJ2-7; 8 nucleotides line up with TRBD2. The CDR3 runs 14 residues. Germline CDR1 LNHDA, CDR2 SQIVND (reference sequence). V lost 5 bases, J lost 3 bases, and 6 bases stayed unmatched. In nucleotides, the CDR3 is TGTGCCAGTAGTTCGAGCGGGAGTATCTACGAGCAGTACTTC. This codes for CASSSSGSIYEQYF.

The chain couples TRBV29-1 to TRBJ2-7; 9 bases line up with TRBD2. The CDR3 runs 17 residues. The junction had 15 bases not matched to a gene; V was cut back by 6 bases and J by 0 bases. CDR1 and CDR2 from the germline V gene are SQVTM and ANQGSEA. The CDR3 DNA follows: TGCAGCGTCGGAGTCGGGACTAGCTCTCGATTCTCCTACGAGCAGTACTTC. Its protein is CSVGVGTSSRFSYEQYF.

The chain has TRBV7-3 and TRBJ2-5; D may be TRBD1 or TRBD2 (5 bases each). The V gene's germline CDR1 is SGHTA and CDR2 FQGTGA. The V gene lost 10 bases and the J gene lost 6 bases, with 30 bases spanning the gap. The CDR3 runs to 17 residues. This CDR3 reads CATKPTVSDTSLKTQYF. CDR3 DNA sequence: TGTGCCACCAAGCCAACCGTGTCGGACACTAGTCTGAAGACCCAGTACTTC.

The chain has TRBV28 and TRBJ2-7; no clear D gene. CDR3 length: 14 amino acids. The V gene's germline CDR1 is MDHEN and CDR2 SYDVKM. The ends were cut back, 3 bases at V and 7 bases at J, with 16 bases in the middle. The CDR3 region is CASSFELRKGEQYF. The CDR3 DNA is TGTGCCAGCAGTTTTGAGCTCCGCAAGGGAGAGCAGTACTTC.

V and J are TRBV4-2 and TRBJ2-5; D not resolved. V gave up 0 bases and J gave up 4 bases, with 12 bases separating them. Per germline, CDR1 LGHNA and CDR2 YNFKEQ. The CDR3 extends over 15 amino acids. The CDR3 reads CASSQDTRSGETQYF. As DNA, the CDR3 is TGTGCCAGCAGCCAAGATACTCGGTCGGGAGAGACCCAGTACTTC.